Presented here are 32 T cell receptor beta chains from one specimen sequenced in a study of technical replicates of blood from a handful of donors. Profiled with immunoSEQ multiplex PCR; TCRdb holds only in-frame clones, not every one. The sample carries 95,000 to 100,000 clones, approximately 94% recorded once. Sequenced: T cells isolated from PBMCs. The receptors come from a human donor in good health.

The rearrangement joins TRBV28 to TRBJ1-2; tentatively, D is TRBD1 (5 bases). CDR1 is MDHEN, CDR2 SYDVKM, per germline. V lost 3 bases and J 4 bases, leaving 15 bases between the germline ends. The CDR3 covers 15 residues. CDR3 DNA: TGTGCCAGCAGTTTTCGGTTCCAGGGCCCCTATGGCTACACCTTC. It specifies CASSFRFQGPYGYTF.

The chain joins TRBV15 to TRBJ1-5; D may be TRBD1 (5 bases). The CDR3 is 16 residues long. Per germline, CDR1 LNHNV and CDR2 YYDKDF (reference sequence). The V gene lost 1 base and the J gene lost 1 base, with 11 bases spanning the gap. The CDR3 DNA reads as TGTGCCACCAGCAGAGCGCGGGGGGGGAGCAATCAGCCCCAGCATTTT. It codes for CATSRARGGSNQPQHF.

This chain links TRBV5-1 with TRBJ2-5; the match to TRBD1 covers 7 bases. The CDR3 has 14 amino acids. Germline V gene lookup returns CDR1 SGHRS and CDR2 YFSETQ. The ends lost 6 bases at V and 5 bases at J; junction bases unmatched: 10. The CDR3 sequence is CASKGEGARETQYF. The CDR3 nucleotides are TGCGCCAGCAAAGGTGAGGGGGCCCGGGAGACCCAGTACTTC.

CDR3 nucleotide sequence: TGTGCCAGCCAGGACAGGGGCGGATTCTATGGCTACACCTTC. It specifies CASQDRGGFYGYTF. The chain links TRBV6-1 to TRBJ1-2; TRBD1 matches at 9 bases. Germline V gives CDR1 MNHNS, CDR2 SASEGT. V was pared by 8 bases and J by 4 bases, with 8 bases of the junction left unmatched. This CDR3 has 14 residues.

The chain is built from TRBV6-4 and TRBJ2-1, with TRBD1 identical over 10 bases. Germline-derived CDR1 and CDR2 are MRHNA and SNTAGT. This CDR3 region has 17 residues. J gave up 0 bases and V 6 bases, and 8 bases lay outside the gene matches. Written as DNA, the CDR3 is TGTGCCAGCAGCGAAAAGACAGGGGGCTACTCCTACAATGAGCAGTTCTTC. Translated: CASSEKTGGYSYNEQFF.

The CDR3: CASTVSGATNEKLFF. CDR3 sequence (DNA): TGCGCCAGCACGGTCTCAGGGGCAACTAATGAAAAACTGTTTTTT. The J gene is TRBJ1-4, the V gene TRBV5-1, with D maybe TRBD1 (6 bases). The CDR3 consists of 15 residues. CDR1 and CDR2 (germline): SGHRS, YFSETQ. The V and J ends lost 6 bases and 0 bases respectively, with 12 bases between them. Full variable domain (missing parts from reference TRBV5-1 and TRBJ1-4): KAGVTQTPRYLIKTRGQQVTLSCSPISGHRSVSWYQQTPGQGLQFLFEYFSETQRNKGNFPGRFSGRQFSNSRSEMNVSTLELGDSALYLCASTVSGATNEKLFFGSGTQLSVL.

The V call is TRBV20-1, the J call TRBJ2-3; no clear D gene. Germline V gives CDR1 DFQATT, CDR2 SNEGSKA (reference sequence). V lost 6 bases, J lost 5 bases, and 9 bases lay in between. The CDR3 is 11 amino acids. As DNA, the CDR3 is TGCAGTGCAAACCCCAGAGATACGCAGTATTTT. It translates to CSANPRDTQYF.

The V and J genes are TRBV28 and TRBJ1-1; perhaps TRBD1 as D (6 bases). Germline V gives CDR1 MDHEN, CDR2 SYDVKM. V was pared by 5 bases and J by 4 bases, with 14 bases between. This CDR3 contains 14 residues. Here the CDR3 reads CASSITGLGTEAFF. In DNA, the CDR3 is TGTGCCAGCAGTATAACAGGGTTGGGCACTGAAGCTTTCTTT.

The chain links TRBV11-2 to TRBJ2-1, with 12 bases aligning to TRBD2. J gave up 4 bases and V 6 bases, and 7 bases lay outside the gene matches. Germline-derived CDR1 and CDR2 are SGHAT and FQNNGV. There are 16 residues in the CDR3. As DNA, the CDR3 is TGTGCCAGCAGAAAACCGGGACTAGCGGGTTACAATGAGCAGTTCTTC. Translation: CASRKPGLAGYNEQFF.

This rearrangement joins TRBV5-8 to TRBJ2-1, with D perhaps matching TRBD2 (6 bases). From germline, CDR1 is SGHTS and CDR2 YDEGEE. The CDR3 consists of 14 residues. Deletions cut 0 bases from V and 7 bases from J, with 11 bases between. The CDR3 DNA reads as TGTGCCAGCAGCTTGGCGGGAGCATGGAATGAGCAGTTCTTC. Translating it yields CASSLAGAWNEQFF.

J is TRBJ1-2 and V is TRBV30, with D perhaps TRBD1 (6 bases). The CDR3 covers 16 residues. The germline V gene has CDR1 GTSNPN and CDR2 SVGIG (reference sequence). V was cut by 0 bases and J by 0 bases, with 14 bases left in between. The CDR3 DNA reads as TGTGCCTGGAGTGTATTGAAAGAGGGGGCTAACTATGGCTACACCTTC. Translated: CAWSVLKEGANYGYTF.

V gene TRBV28 combines with J gene TRBJ1-2; no clear D gene. Trimming left V 6 bases short and J 2 bases short, with 4 bases between. The CDR3 covers 11 residues. Germline V lookup: CDR1 MDHEN, CDR2 SYDVKM. The CDR3: CASRANYGYTF. The CDR3 coding sequence is TGTGCCAGCAGAGCGAACTATGGCTACACCTTC.

The V and J genes are TRBV7-9 and TRBJ2-7, with 7 nucleotides matching TRBD2. With 1 base clipped from V and 4 bases from J, the junction kept 1 base outside the gene matches. This CDR3 contains 13 residues. The germline V gene has CDR1 SEHNR and CDR2 FQNEAQ (reference sequence). Written as DNA, the CDR3 is TGTGCCAGCAGCTTAGTGGGGGGGTACGAGCAGTACTTC. Protein product: CASSLVGGYEQYF.

The genes are TRBV28 and TRBJ2-1; possible D gene TRBD1, 7 bases. V lost 6 bases to trimming and J lost 2 bases, with 17 bases between them. This CDR3 comprises 16 residues. Germline V gene sequence: CDR1 MDHEN, CDR2 SYDVKM. This CDR3 reads CASRDRQGGPYNEQFF. The CDR3 DNA reads TGTGCCAGCAGAGACCGACAGGGAGGTCCCTACAATGAGCAGTTCTTC.

V and J are TRBV6-6 and TRBJ2-7, with D maybe TRBD1 (6 bases). Looked up from germline, CDR1 is MNHNY and CDR2 is SVGAGI (reference sequence). The CDR3 consists of 16 residues. V lost 4 bases and J 5 bases, leaving 21 bases between the germline ends. The DNA for the CDR3 is TGTGCCAGCAGTTTCACGGAATCCAGGGGCCGGAACGAGCAGTACTTC. Translating gives CASSFTESRGRNEQYF.

Comment on this clone: At one end the junction does not follow the germline gene, possibly because of a read error. The chain couples TRBV10-1 to TRBJ1-4; the D is unclear. The CDR3 sequence is 13 residues long. Germline loops: CDR1 WNHNN, CDR2 SYGVQD (reference sequence). In DNA, the CDR3 is TGCGCCATGCACCCCTGGCTGGCCGGGATTGCCAATTTT. It encodes CAMHPWLAGIANF.

This chain connects TRBV5-1 to TRBJ2-3, with 8 bases that match TRBD1. The CDR3 has 14 amino acids. Germline CDR1 reads SGHRS; CDR2 reads YFSETQ. V lost 3 bases to trimming and J lost 6 bases; unmatched junction nucleotides: 6. In DNA, the CDR3 is TGCGCCAGCAGCTCGGACAGGGCGTGGGATACGCAGTATTTT. Translating gives CASSSDRAWDTQYF.

The chain recombines TRBV19 with TRBJ2-5; 8 bases line up with TRBD1. With V trimmed by 7 bases and J by 5 bases, 6 bases remained unmatched. Germline-derived CDR1 and CDR2 are LNHDA and SQIVND (reference sequence). The CDR3 is 13 amino acids. Here the CDR3 DNA reads TGTGCCAGTACCCCAGGGGGCTGGGAGACCCAGTACTTC. Translated: CASTPGGWETQYF.

This clone was detected only a few times. The chain links TRBV19 to TRBJ1-2; TRBD1 matches at 7 bases. Germline V gives CDR1 LNHDA, CDR2 SQIVND (reference sequence). The CDR3 loop spans 16 amino acids. Trimming removed 5 bases from V and 6 bases from J; junction bases left unmatched: 15. The CDR3 nucleotides are TGTGCCAGTAGTGACCGGGACAGCAATCGCGACGATGGCTACACCTTC. Its translation: CASSDRDSNRDDGYTF.

A single count supports this clone. The chain links TRBV6-1 to TRBJ1-6, with 8 nucleotides matching TRBD1. The V and J ends lost 3 bases and 9 bases, in that order; junction bases with no gene match: 13. The CDR3 is 17 residues long. Germline CDR1 MNHNS, CDR2 SASEGT. CDR3 DNA: TGTGCCAGCAGTGATGGCGGGACAGGCACTTTCTCTTCACCCCTCCACTTT. Its protein is CASSDGGTGTFSSPLHF.

The gene calls are TRBV19 and TRBJ1-4; possibly TRBD1 for D (5 bases). CDR1 and CDR2 from the germline V gene are LNHDA and SQIVND (reference sequence). The CDR3 has 16 residues. With 7 bases removed from V and 7 bases from J, the gap between germline ends came to 22 bases. The CDR3 protein is CASTKSQGREGEKLFF. CDR3 DNA: TGTGCCAGTACCAAAAGTCAGGGCCGGGAGGGTGAAAAACTGTTTTTT.

This clone was picked up one time. This rearrangement joins TRBV4-2 to TRBJ2-6, with TRBD2 as a possible D gene (5 bases). Trimming took 5 bases from V and 0 from J, leaving 17 bases between them. The CDR3 contains 18 residues. Germline V gene data show CDR1 as LGHNA and CDR2 as YNFKEQ. CDR3 DNA sequence: TGTGCCAGCAGCTCCCGGGAAGGAGAAGGCTCTGGGGCCAACGTCCTGACTTTC. It is translated as CASSSREGEGSGANVLTF.

This sequence joins TRBV30 and TRBJ2-1, with 8 bases fitting TRBD2. CDR3 length: 15 residues. Looked up from germline, CDR1 is GTSNPN and CDR2 is SVGIG (reference sequence). Trimming at V came to 0 bases and at J to 4 bases, leaving 5 bases not matched to a gene. CDR3 loop: CAWSVAAGAYNEQFF. As DNA, the CDR3 is TGTGCCTGGAGTGTCGCAGCGGGGGCTTACAATGAGCAGTTCTTC.

The chain has TRBV5-5 and TRBJ2-5; weak D call: TRBD2 (6 bases). Germline CDR1 is SGHKS and CDR2 is YYEKEE (reference sequence). The CDR3 length is 16 residues. Trimming stripped 6 bases from V and 4 bases from J, with 22 bases between. CDR3 DNA sequence: TGTGCCAGCACTCCGTGGGGGGAGAGTTTGGGAGAGACCCAGTACTTC. Its protein is CASTPWGESLGETQYF. The full variable domain, with the rest looked up from reference TRBV5-5 and TRBJ2-5, is DAGVTQSPTHLIKTRGQQVTLRCSPISGHKSVSWYQQVLGQGPQFIFQYYEKEERGRGNFPDRFSARQFPNYSSELNVNALLLGDSALYLCASTPWGESLGETQYFGPGTRLLVL.

The V gene is TRBV5-1, the J gene TRBJ2-1, with 8 bases fitting TRBD2. This CDR3 is built from 16 residues. Germline CDR1 reads SGHRS; CDR2 reads YFSETQ. Trimming took 3 bases from V and 7 from J; bases not matched to a gene: 12. CDR3 sequence reads: CASSSTGTSISNEQFF. CDR3 nucleotides: TGCGCCAGCAGCTCGACCGGGACTAGTATCAGTAATGAGCAGTTCTTC. Full variable domain (missing parts from reference TRBV5-1 and TRBJ2-1): KAGVTQTPRYLIKTRGQQVTLSCSPISGHRSVSWYQQTPGQGLQFLFEYFSETQRNKGNFPGRFSGRQFSNSRSEMNVSTLELGDSALYLCASSSTGTSISNEQFFGPGTRLTVL.

CDR3: CASSPNNRHNRYF. Written as DNA, the CDR3 is TGTGCCAGCAGTCCCAACAATCGACACAATCGGTACTTC. The J gene is TRBJ2-7, the V gene TRBV6-5; no clear D gene. Between the trimmed V and J ends, which lost 5 bases and 12 bases, there was a span of 20 bases. Germline loops: CDR1 MNHEY, CDR2 SVGAGI. The CDR3 has 13 residues.

The gene calls are TRBV7-6 and TRBJ1-5, with D perhaps TRBD1 (6 bases). Trimming took 5 bases from V and 1 from J, leaving 9 bases between them. This CDR3 region has 14 residues. CDR1 is SGHVS and CDR2 is FNYEAQ in the germline V gene. CDR3 sequence (DNA): TGTGCCAGCAGCGGGGGGGCCAGCAATCAGCCCCAGCATTTT. It encodes CASSGGASNQPQHF.

V gene TRBV10-1 combines with J gene TRBJ1-1; 7 bases align to TRBD1. In germline, CDR1 is WNHNN, CDR2 SYGVQD (reference sequence). The CDR3 has 16 amino acids. Trimming at V came to 5 bases and at J to 0 bases, leaving 9 bases not matched to a gene. The CDR3 nucleotides are TGCGCCAGCAGTACCTCGGGACAGAGATTGAACACTGAAGCTTTCTTT. Its protein product is CASSTSGQRLNTEAFF.

V and J are TRBV4-1 and TRBJ1-3; no clear D. The germline V gene encodes CDR1 MGHRA and CDR2 YSYEKL. This CDR3 is built from 11 residues. The V and J ends lost 4 bases and 8 bases respectively, with 6 bases between them. The chain's CDR3 is CASSPGDTIYF. The CDR3 DNA reads TGCGCCAGCAGCCCCGGGGACACCATATATTTT.

The chain employs TRBV7-2 and TRBJ2-1; tentative D call: TRBD1 (6 bases). Trimming removed 5 bases from V and 9 bases from J, with 14 bases in between. The CDR3 runs to 13 residues. Germline CDR1 is SGHTA and CDR2 is FQGNSA. CDR3 amino acids: CASSQQGIGEQFF. CDR3 bases: TGTGCCAGCAGCCAGCAGGGGATTGGTGAGCAGTTCTTC.

CDR3 DNA sequence: TGCAGCGTAACCTATAGCAATCAGCCCCAGCATTTT. This encodes CSVTYSNQPQHF. The chain combines TRBV29-1 with TRBJ1-5, with unresolved D. Trimming removed 6 bases from V and 0 bases from J, with 6 bases in between. The length of the CDR3 is 12 residues. Germline CDR1 reads SQVTM; CDR2 reads ANQGSEA. Full variable domain (missing parts from reference TRBV29-1 and TRBJ1-5): SAVISQKPSRDICQRGTSLTIQCQVDSQVTMMFWYRQQPGQSLTLIATANQGSEATYESGFVIDKFPISRPNLTFSTLTVSNMSPEDSSIYLCSVTYSNQPQHFGDGTRLSIL.

The chain carries TRBV19 and TRBJ1-1; D perhaps matches TRBD1 (5 bases). The CDR3 has 13 amino acids. Trimming left V 6 bases short and J 3 bases short, with 11 bases between. Per the germline V gene, CDR1 is LNHDA and CDR2 is SQIVND (reference sequence). CDR3 sequence reads: CASRLGLYTEAFF. In nucleotides, the CDR3 is TGTGCCAGTAGGTTGGGGCTCTACACTGAAGCTTTCTTT. The whole variable domain, filled in from reference TRBV19 and TRBJ1-1, reads DGGITQSPKYLFRKEGQNVTLSCEQNLNHDAMYWYRQDPGQGLRLIYYSQIVNDFQKGDIAEGYSVSREKKESFPLTVTSAQKNPTAFYLCASRLGLYTEAFFGQGTRLTVV.